Below are 32 T cell receptor beta chains sequenced from a single sample in a study of CD8+CD57+ T cells in acquired aplastic anemia. According to the study, genomic DNA was the template for TCR beta VDJ and CDR3 profiling. MiXCR was run by TCRdb on the reads, yielding one entry per CDR3 protein. Found here are around 200,000 distinct CDR3 sequences, 48% of them singletons; the top ten hold about 1.8%. Whoever was chosen for sequencing had shown CD8+CD57+ cell expansion by flow cytometry. Source material: sorted CD4+, CD8+, or CD8+CD57+ T cells (not recorded which) from PBMCs. The receptors shown here come from a human donor with aplastic anemia.

The chain uses TRBV10-1 and TRBJ2-3, with D tentatively TRBD2 (5 bases). Germline lookup yields CDR1 WNHNN and CDR2 SYGVQD (reference sequence). V was pared by 10 bases and J by 1 base, with 12 bases between. This CDR3 comprises 13 residues. CDR3: CATSRLRTDTQYF. CDR3 nucleotides: TGCGCCACCTCGAGACTACGCACAGATACGCAGTATTTT.

This chain uses TRBV24-1 with TRBJ2-1; D gene ambiguous. V was clipped by 3 bases and J by 3 bases, with 5 bases between them. Germline values: CDR1 KGHDR, CDR2 SFDVKD. The CDR3 contains 13 residues. The CDR3 nucleotides are TGTGCCACCAGTGATGCCCACTACAATGAGCAGTTCTTC. Protein product: CATSDAHYNEQFF.

The chain couples TRBV27 to TRBJ1-1, with 9 bases aligning to TRBD1. With 2 bases clipped from V and 1 base from J, the junction kept 17 bases outside the gene matches. The CDR3 contains 20 residues. Per germline, CDR1 MNHEY and CDR2 SMNVEV (reference sequence). CDR3 in DNA: TGTGCCAGCAGTTTAGGGACAGGGACTAGTGAGGGGGCGCAGAACACTGAAGCTTTCTTT. Its translation is CASSLGTGTSEGAQNTEAFF.

This clonotype is a singleton in its sample. Lacking the conserved final phenylalanine or tryptophan, this CDR3 likely reflects a read error. The chain is built from TRBV20-1 and TRBJ1-1, with no clear D. V lost 0 bases and J 0 bases, leaving 8 bases between the germline ends. The germline V gene encodes CDR1 DFQATT and CDR2 SNEGSKA (reference sequence). This CDR3 has 14 residues. The CDR3, as DNA: TGCAGTGCTAGAGATTCCCTCCTGAACACTGAAGCTTTCTCT. It yields the protein CSARDSLLNTEAFS.

This chain connects TRBV2 to TRBJ1-2; the D gene is possibly TRBD1 (5 bases). The germline CDR1 and CDR2 sequences are SNHLY and FYNNEI. The CDR3 is made up of 13 amino acids. V shed 6 bases and J shed 7 bases, with 15 bases lying between them. The CDR3 region has the DNA TGTGCCAGCAGGGCGGCGGGGGTTCTTGGCTACACCTTC. Its protein is CASRAAGVLGYTF.

Many counts were recorded for this clonotype. This chain connects TRBV5-4 to TRBJ1-2; possible D gene TRBD1, 5 bases. Germline values: CDR1 SGHNT, CDR2 YYREEE (reference sequence). The CDR3 consists of 15 residues. Trimming left V 6 bases short and J 3 bases short, with 18 bases between. CDR3 residues: CASTGLRLGDYGYTF. For the CDR3, the DNA is TGTGCCAGCACCGGGCTCCGGTTGGGGGACTATGGCTACACCTTC.

The table lists this clonotype with many counts. This chain links TRBV6-5 with TRBJ2-7, with 9 bases that match TRBD1. The V gene's germline CDR1 is MNHEY and CDR2 SVGAGI. This CDR3 region has 14 residues. V gave up 6 bases and J gave up 3 bases; unmatched junction bases: 6. In DNA form, the CDR3 reads TGTGCCAGCAGCAAAGACAGGGGGAGCTACGAGCAGTACTTC. Encoded protein: CASSKDRGSYEQYF.

The chain employs TRBV20-1 and TRBJ2-3, with TRBD2 matching 11 bases. Losses at the gene ends were 1 base for V and 2 bases for J; bases not matched to a gene: 2. Germline CDR1 and CDR2: DFQATT and SNEGSKA (reference sequence). This CDR3 spans 15 amino acids. The CDR3 region is CSARVGLADTDTQYF. The CDR3 coding sequence is TGCAGTGCTAGAGTGGGACTAGCGGACACAGATACGCAGTATTTT.

The chain combines TRBV19 with TRBJ2-2; TRBD1 aligns across 7 bases. Germline-derived CDR1 and CDR2 are LNHDA and SQIVND (reference sequence). The J segment lost 7 bases and the V segment lost 4 bases, leaving 9 bases of the junction unmatched. The CDR3 has 15 amino acids. The CDR3 nucleotides read TGTGCCAGTAGTACGAGACAGGGTCTGATCGGGGAGCTGTTTTTT. This gives the protein CASSTRQGLIGELFF.

This sequence joins TRBV2 and TRBJ1-1, with D perhaps TRBD1 (5 bases). Germline CDR1 SNHLY, CDR2 FYNNEI. The CDR3 is made up of 13 amino acids. V was shortened by 8 bases and J by 1 base, with 11 bases between the two germline ends. The CDR3 region is CASGGERNTEAFF. DNA of the CDR3: TGTGCCAGCGGAGGGGAGAGGAACACTGAAGCTTTCTTT.

Regarding this clonotype: A much bigger clone sits one base away, suggesting this may be a read error. V and J are TRBV4-2 and TRBJ2-1; either TRBD1 or TRBD2 may supply D (5 bases each). This CDR3 spans 15 amino acids. Germline CDR1 is LGHNA and CDR2 is YNFKEQ. The CDR3 region is CASSRDLGSCNEQFF. CDR3 DNA sequence: TGTGCCAGCAGCCGGGACCTGGGATCCTGCAATGAGCAGTTCTTC.

The table lists this clonotype with many counts. The CDR3: CASKGDRDNSPLHF. The CDR3 DNA sequence: TGTGCCAGTAAGGGGGACAGGGACAATTCACCCCTCCACTTT. The V gene is TRBV19, the J gene TRBJ1-6; 9 bases map to TRBD1. With V trimmed by 7 bases and J by 7 bases, 5 bases remained unmatched. The CDR3 sequence is 14 residues long. Per germline, CDR1 LNHDA and CDR2 SQIVND (reference sequence).

This clonotype has ten or more counts. This chain connects TRBV20-1 to TRBJ2-7; no clear D gene. Trimming took 1 base from V and 2 from J, leaving 15 bases between them. The CDR3 runs to 15 residues. Germline CDR1 is DFQATT and CDR2 is SNEGSKA (reference sequence). The CDR3 region is CSARAGAGPAYEQYF. DNA for the CDR3: TGCAGTGCTAGAGCAGGTGCAGGACCAGCCTACGAGCAGTACTTC.

The chain couples TRBV20-1 to TRBJ1-2; 7 positions match TRBD1. This CDR3 has 15 amino acids. Trimming cost V 5 bases and J 5 bases; bases outside gene matches: 14. Germline lookup yields CDR1 DFQATT and CDR2 SNEGSKA (reference sequence). Here the CDR3 reads CSAPPFRDRLYGYTF. CDR3 DNA sequence: TGCAGTGCTCCTCCCTTCCGGGACAGATTATATGGCTACACCTTC.

The gene calls are TRBV25-1 and TRBJ2-7; D not resolved. V lost 2 bases, J lost 3 bases, and 8 bases lay in between. There are 13 residues in the CDR3. The germline CDR1 and CDR2 sequences are MGHDK and SYGVNS. The CDR3 reads CASSEGIDYEQYF. The CDR3 DNA reads TGTGCCAGCAGTGAAGGAATAGACTACGAGCAGTACTTC.

The rearrangement links TRBV12-3 or TRBV12-4 to TRBJ2-5; D call uncertain. Trimming shortened V by 3 bases and J by 5 bases, and 10 bases separated the two germline ends. CDR3 size: 13 residues. The CDR3 coding sequence is TGTGCCAGCAGTTTTGGCCAGTCTGAGACCCAGTACTTC. It specifies CASSFGQSETQYF.

The chain employs TRBV7-6 and TRBJ2-7, with 7 bases lining up with TRBD2. J was trimmed by 3 bases and V by 5 bases; bases with no gene match: 4. The V gene's germline CDR1 is SGHVS and CDR2 FNYEAQ. The CDR3 extends over 13 amino acids. For the CDR3, the DNA is TGTGCCAGCAGCCTCCAGCGGGACTACGAGCAGTACTTC. It specifies CASSLQRDYEQYF.

This chain connects TRBV5-1 to TRBJ1-2; the match to TRBD1 covers 8 bases. CDR3 length: 13 residues. Germline V gene lookup returns CDR1 SGHRS and CDR2 YFSETQ. J lost 8 bases, V lost 1 base, and 4 bases had no gene match. The CDR3 here is CASSLTGGQGYTF. Written as DNA, the CDR3 is TGCGCCAGCAGCTTGACAGGGGGTCAGGGCTACACCTTC.

This clonotype was seen a few times. J is TRBJ2-7 and V is TRBV16; D not resolved. The CDR3 runs 13 residues. From germline, CDR1 is KGHSY and CDR2 FQNENV. Trimming took off 2 bases at V and 7 bases at J, with 12 bases between the two ends. The CDR3, as DNA: TGTGCCAGCAGCCAAACATCCTCTGGGGAGCAGTACTTC. It specifies CASSQTSSGEQYF. Looking up the rest from reference TRBV16 and TRBJ2-7 gives the full variable domain: GEEVAQTPKHLVRGEGQKAKLYCAPIKGHSYVFWYQQVLKNEFKFLISFQNENVFDETGMPKERFSAKCLPNSPCSLEIQATKLEDSAVYFCASSQTSSGEQYFGPGTRLTVT.

By sample fraction, this clonotype is medium-sized. The chain carries TRBV2 and TRBJ2-1; 8 bases match TRBD2. Trimming cost V 7 bases and J 4 bases; bases outside gene matches: 3. In germline, CDR1 is SNHLY, CDR2 FYNNEI. This CDR3 contains 13 residues. The CDR3 is CASMVAGYNEQFF. Here the CDR3 DNA reads TGTGCCAGCATGGTAGCGGGGTACAATGAGCAGTTCTTC.

The V and J genes are TRBV7-2 and TRBJ2-7; TRBD1 is a possible D gene (5 bases). The V end lost 1 base, the J end lost 6 bases, and 13 bases lay between the germline ends. This CDR3 comprises 14 residues. Germline loops: CDR1 SGHTA, CDR2 FQGNSA. The CDR3 spells CASSLGQTTSEQYF. The DNA for the CDR3 is TGTGCCAGCAGCTTAGGACAGACCACGAGCGAGCAGTACTTC.

The sample holds a few counts of this clonotype. This rearrangement joins TRBV28 to TRBJ1-3; D unclear. The CDR3 is 17 amino acids. With 4 bases removed from V and 0 bases from J, the gap between germline ends came to 16 bases. Germline loops: CDR1 MDHEN, CDR2 SYDVKM. The CDR3 sequence is CASSSHGPLSSGNTIYF. CDR3 coding DNA: TGTGCCAGCAGTTCCCACGGACCGTTGAGCTCTGGAAACACCATATATTTT.

This clonotype appeared a few times. The V call is TRBV24-1, the J call TRBJ2-3; 13 bases match TRBD2. Germline V gives CDR1 KGHDR, CDR2 SFDVKD. V lost 3 bases and J lost 3; bases outside the gene matches: 5. CDR3 length: 17 residues. The CDR3 region has the DNA TGTGCCACCAGTGATCCGGGACTAGCGGGAACAACAGATACGCAGTATTTT. This encodes CATSDPGLAGTTDTQYF.

This clonotype was observed many times. CDR3 sequence (DNA): TGTGCCACCAGTGAAACGGGGGGAGTGAGTTACAATGAGCAGTTCTTC. Translating it yields CATSETGGVSYNEQFF. The chain joins TRBV24-1 to TRBJ2-1, with 7 bases matching TRBD2. This CDR3 region has 16 residues. The ends lost 4 bases at V and 4 bases at J; junction bases unmatched: 9. Germline V gene data show CDR1 as KGHDR and CDR2 as SFDVKD.

This clonotype was observed a few times. This sequence joins TRBV7-6 and TRBJ2-7, with 10 nucleotides matching TRBD1. CDR1 and CDR2 (germline): SGHVS, FNYEAQ. Losses at the gene ends were 1 base for V and 3 bases for J; bases not matched to a gene: 3. This CDR3 spans 15 amino acids. The CDR3 region is CASSLGTGGFYEQYF. The DNA for the CDR3 is TGTGCCAGCAGCTTAGGGACAGGGGGGTTCTACGAGCAGTACTTC.

At least ten counts were recorded for this clonotype. The rearrangement links TRBV19 to TRBJ1-2; D gene unclear. V lost 6 bases, J lost 2 bases, and 16 bases lay in between. The CDR3 extends over 15 amino acids. Germline lookup yields CDR1 LNHDA and CDR2 SQIVND (reference sequence). The CDR3: CASRGSEILNYGYTF. CDR3 nucleotides: TGTGCCAGTAGAGGCAGTGAAATCCTAAACTATGGCTACACCTTC.

The rearrangement joins TRBV10-3 to TRBJ2-3; TRBD2 matches 8 bases. The V segment lost 3 bases and the J segment 4 bases; nucleotides outside the gene matches: 6. The CDR3 sequence is 15 residues long. Per germline, CDR1 ENHRY and CDR2 SYGVKD. The CDR3, as DNA: TGTGCCATCAGTGAAAGAGCGGGAGTCCCAGATACGCAGTATTTT. It yields the protein CAISERAGVPDTQYF.

This clonotype was recorded at least ten times. This chain uses TRBV2 with TRBJ1-2; 8 nucleotides agree with TRBD1. This CDR3 comprises 13 residues. Looked up from germline, CDR1 is SNHLY and CDR2 is FYNNEI. V lost 4 bases to trimming and J lost 11 bases; unmatched junction nucleotides: 9. Written as DNA, the CDR3 is TGTGCCAGCAGTGGCTCTGGACAGGGCGGTTACACCTTC. Protein product: CASSGSGQGGYTF.

This clonotype was recorded a few times. The chain links TRBV30 to TRBJ2-3, with 7 bases identical to TRBD2. This CDR3 has 15 residues. Germline values: CDR1 GTSNPN, CDR2 SVGIG (reference sequence). Losses at the gene ends were 2 bases for V and 4 bases for J; bases not matched to a gene: 9. The CDR3 reads CAWSPGLVSADTQYF. CDR3 bases: TGTGCCTGGAGTCCTGGACTAGTATCAGCAGATACGCAGTATTTT.

This clonotype was counted ten times or more. The CDR3 protein is CASSLNVPRGTSGYEQYF. In DNA, the CDR3 is TGTGCCAGCAGCTTAAATGTCCCCCGCGGGACTAGCGGCTACGAGCAGTACTTC. The rearrangement joins TRBV7-6 to TRBJ2-7, with 11 bases identical to TRBD2. The CDR3 spans 18 residues. CDR1 and CDR2 from the germline V gene are SGHVS and FNYEAQ. The ends lost 2 bases at V and 3 bases at J; junction bases unmatched: 12.

This clonotype was found many times. V gene TRBV11-2 combines with J gene TRBJ1-6; 7 nucleotides agree with TRBD1. The germline V gene has CDR1 SGHAT and CDR2 FQNNGV. V shed 0 bases and J 9 bases; nucleotides not matched to a gene: 5. There are 15 residues in the CDR3. Here the CDR3 DNA reads TGTGCCAGCAGCTTAGATGCAGGGGGTAGTTCACCCCTCCACTTT. Its translation is CASSLDAGGSSPLHF.

This chain links TRBV20-1 with TRBJ1-2; the D gene is possibly TRBD1 (5 bases). The CDR3 spans 12 residues. V lost 8 bases, J lost 4 bases, and 14 bases lay in between. Germline CDR1 reads DFQATT; CDR2 reads SNEGSKA (reference sequence). The CDR3 reads CSSRDLGYGYTF. CDR3 sequence (DNA): TGCAGTAGCAGGGATTTGGGCTATGGCTACACCTTC.